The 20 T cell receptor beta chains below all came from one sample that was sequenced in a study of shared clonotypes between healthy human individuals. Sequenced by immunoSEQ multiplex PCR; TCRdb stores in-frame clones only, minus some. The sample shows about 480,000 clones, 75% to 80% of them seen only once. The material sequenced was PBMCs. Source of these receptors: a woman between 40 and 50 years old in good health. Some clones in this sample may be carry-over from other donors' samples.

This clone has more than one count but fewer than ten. CDR3: CASSVQGVSEQFF. Written as DNA, the CDR3 is TGTGCCAGTAGTGTGCAGGGGGTCAGTGAGCAGTTCTTC. This chain connects TRBV19 to TRBJ2-1, with TRBD1 matching over 7 bases. CDR1 is LNHDA, CDR2 SQIVND, per germline (reference sequence). Losses at the gene ends were 5 bases for V and 9 bases for J; bases not matched to a gene: 7. The CDR3 consists of 13 residues.

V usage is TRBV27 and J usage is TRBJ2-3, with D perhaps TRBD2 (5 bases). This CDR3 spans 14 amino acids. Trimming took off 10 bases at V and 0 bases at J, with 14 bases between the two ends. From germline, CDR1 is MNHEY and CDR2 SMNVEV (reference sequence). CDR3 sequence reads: CATLPERSTDTQYF. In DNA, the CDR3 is TGTGCCACATTGCCAGAGCGGAGCACAGATACGCAGTATTTT.

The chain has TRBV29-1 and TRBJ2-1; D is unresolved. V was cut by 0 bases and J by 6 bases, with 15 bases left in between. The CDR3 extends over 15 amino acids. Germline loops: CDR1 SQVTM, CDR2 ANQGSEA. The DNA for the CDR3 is TGCAGCGTTGAAGACGGCAGGTCGCCCCGCAATGAGCAGTTCTTC. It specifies CSVEDGRSPRNEQFF.

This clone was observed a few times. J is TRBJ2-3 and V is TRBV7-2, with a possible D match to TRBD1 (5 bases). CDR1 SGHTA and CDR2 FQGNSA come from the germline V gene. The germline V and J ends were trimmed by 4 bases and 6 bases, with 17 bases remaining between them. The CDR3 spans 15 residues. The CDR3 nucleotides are TGTGCCAGCAGCTCCCTAGGCAGGGCCGTGGATACGCAGTATTTT. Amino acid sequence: CASSSLGRAVDTQYF.

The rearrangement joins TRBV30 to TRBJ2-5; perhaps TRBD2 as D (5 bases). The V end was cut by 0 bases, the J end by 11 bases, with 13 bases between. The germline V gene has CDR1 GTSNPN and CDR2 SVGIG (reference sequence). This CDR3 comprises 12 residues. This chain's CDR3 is CAWSVVSGGQYF. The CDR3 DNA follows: TGTGCCTGGAGTGTGGTAAGCGGCGGGCAGTACTTC.

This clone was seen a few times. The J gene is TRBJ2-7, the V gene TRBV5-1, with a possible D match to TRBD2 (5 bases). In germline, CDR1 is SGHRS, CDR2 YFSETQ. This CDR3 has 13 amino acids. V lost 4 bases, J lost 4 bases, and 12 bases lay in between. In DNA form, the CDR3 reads TGCGCCAGCAGCCGCCGTGACTATTACGAGCAGTACTTC. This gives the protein CASSRRDYYEQYF.

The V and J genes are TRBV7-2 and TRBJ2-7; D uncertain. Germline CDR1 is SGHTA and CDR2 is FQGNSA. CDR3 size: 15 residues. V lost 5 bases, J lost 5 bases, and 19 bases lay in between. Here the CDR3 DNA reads TGTGCCAGCAGCCCCAGACATGGAAAATTCCACGAGCAGTACTTC. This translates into CASSPRHGKFHEQYF.

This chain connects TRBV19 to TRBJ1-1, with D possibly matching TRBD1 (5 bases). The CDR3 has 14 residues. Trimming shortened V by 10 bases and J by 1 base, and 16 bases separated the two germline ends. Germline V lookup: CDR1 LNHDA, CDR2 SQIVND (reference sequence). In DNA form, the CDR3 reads TGTGCCACCACGTCAGGGCAACAGAACACTGAAGCTTTCTTT. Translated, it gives CATTSGQQNTEAFF.

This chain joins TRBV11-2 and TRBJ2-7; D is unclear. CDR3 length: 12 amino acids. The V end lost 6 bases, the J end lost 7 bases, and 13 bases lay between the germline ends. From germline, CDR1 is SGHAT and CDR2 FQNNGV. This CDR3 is CASSQPWGEQYF. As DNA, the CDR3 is TGTGCCAGCAGTCAGCCCTGGGGAGAGCAGTACTTC.

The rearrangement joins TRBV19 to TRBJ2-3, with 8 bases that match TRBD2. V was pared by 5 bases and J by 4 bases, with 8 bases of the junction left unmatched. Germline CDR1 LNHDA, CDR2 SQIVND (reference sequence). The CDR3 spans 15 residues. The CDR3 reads CASSDGRAVADTQYF. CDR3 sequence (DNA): TGTGCCAGTAGTGACGGGAGGGCCGTCGCAGATACGCAGTATTTT.

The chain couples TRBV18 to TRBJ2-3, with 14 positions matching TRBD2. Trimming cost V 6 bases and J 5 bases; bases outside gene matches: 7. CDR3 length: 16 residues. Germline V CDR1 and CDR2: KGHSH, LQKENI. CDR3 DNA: TGTGCCAGCTCCCAGACTAGCGGGAGGGTGAAAGATACGCAGTATTTT. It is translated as CASSQTSGRVKDTQYF.

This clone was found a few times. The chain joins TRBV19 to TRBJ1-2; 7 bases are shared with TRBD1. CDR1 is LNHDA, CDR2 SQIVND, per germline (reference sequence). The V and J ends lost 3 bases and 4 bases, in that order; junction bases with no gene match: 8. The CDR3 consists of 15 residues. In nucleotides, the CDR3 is TGTGCCAGTAGTATGGGGGACAGAAAAGTCTATGGCTACACCTTC. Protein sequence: CASSMGDRKVYGYTF.

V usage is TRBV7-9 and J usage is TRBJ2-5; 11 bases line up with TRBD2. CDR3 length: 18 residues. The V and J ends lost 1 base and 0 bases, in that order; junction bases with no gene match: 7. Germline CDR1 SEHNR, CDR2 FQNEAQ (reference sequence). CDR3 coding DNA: TGTGCCAGCAGCTTAGGTAGATTGGGACTAGCGGACCAAGAGACCCAGTACTTC. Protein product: CASSLGRLGLADQETQYF. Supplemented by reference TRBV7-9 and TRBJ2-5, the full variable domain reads DTGVSQNPRHKITKRGQNVTFRCDPISEHNRLYWYRQTLGQGPEFLTYFQNEAQLEKSRLLSDRFSAERPKGSFSTLEIQRTEQGDSAMYLCASSLGRLGLADQETQYFGPGTRLLVL.

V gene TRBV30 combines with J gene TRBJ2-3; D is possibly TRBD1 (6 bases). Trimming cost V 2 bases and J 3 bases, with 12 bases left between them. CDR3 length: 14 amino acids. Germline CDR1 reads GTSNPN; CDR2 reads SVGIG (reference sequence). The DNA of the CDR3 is TGTGCCTGGAGTACGACAGGAGGTACAGATACGCAGTATTTT. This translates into CAWSTTGGTDTQYF.

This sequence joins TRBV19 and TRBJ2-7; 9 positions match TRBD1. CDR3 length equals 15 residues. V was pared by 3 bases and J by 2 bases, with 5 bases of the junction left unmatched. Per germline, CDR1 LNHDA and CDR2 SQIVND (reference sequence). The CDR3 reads CASSIGDRETYEQYF. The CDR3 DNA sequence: TGTGCCAGTAGTATTGGGGACAGGGAAACCTACGAGCAGTACTTC. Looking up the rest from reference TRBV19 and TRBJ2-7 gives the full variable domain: DGGITQSPKYLFRKEGQNVTLSCEQNLNHDAMYWYRQDPGQGLRLIYYSQIVNDFQKGDIAEGYSVSREKKESFPLTVTSAQKNPTAFYLCASSIGDRETYEQYFGPGTRLTVT.

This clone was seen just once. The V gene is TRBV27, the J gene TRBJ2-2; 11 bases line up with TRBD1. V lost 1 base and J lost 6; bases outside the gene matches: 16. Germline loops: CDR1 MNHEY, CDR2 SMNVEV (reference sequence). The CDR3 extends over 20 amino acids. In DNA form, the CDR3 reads TGTGCCAGCAGTTTATACGGGACAGGGGGTCTTTTCTTAAACGCCGGGGAGCTGTTTTTT. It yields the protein CASSLYGTGGLFLNAGELFF.

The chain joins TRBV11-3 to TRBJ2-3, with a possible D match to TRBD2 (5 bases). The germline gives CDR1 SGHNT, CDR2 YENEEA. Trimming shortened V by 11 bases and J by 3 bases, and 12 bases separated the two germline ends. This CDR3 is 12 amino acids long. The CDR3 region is CASSGVTDTQYF. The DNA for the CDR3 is TGTGCCTCCTCCGGGGTGACAGATACGCAGTATTTT.

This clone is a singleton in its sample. In DNA form, the CDR3 reads TGCGCCAGCAGCCAAGACCTCGTAACTAATGAAAAACTGTTTTTT. It yields the protein CASSQDLVTNEKLFF. The V gene is TRBV4-3, the J gene TRBJ1-4, with unresolved D. This CDR3 has 15 amino acids. Per the germline V gene, CDR1 is LGHNA and CDR2 is YSLEER. V was pared by 0 bases and J by 1 base, with 6 bases between.

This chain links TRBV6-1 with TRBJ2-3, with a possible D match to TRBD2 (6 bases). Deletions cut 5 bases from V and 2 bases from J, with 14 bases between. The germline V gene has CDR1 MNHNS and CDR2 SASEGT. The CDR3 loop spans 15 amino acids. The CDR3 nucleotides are TGTGCCAGCAGTACCTCGCGGGACTTCACAGATACGCAGTATTTT. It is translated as CASSTSRDFTDTQYF.

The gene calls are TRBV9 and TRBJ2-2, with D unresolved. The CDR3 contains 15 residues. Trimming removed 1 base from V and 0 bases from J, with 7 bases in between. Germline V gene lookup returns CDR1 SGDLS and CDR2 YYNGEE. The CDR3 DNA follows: TGTGCCAGCAGCGTAAGGTTGGCGAACACCGGGGAGCTGTTTTTT. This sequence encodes CASSVRLANTGELFF.